The present entry profiles one T cell receptor (beta chain) with its context. Its target is unknown. Other nucleotide sequences in the sample specify the same CDR3. Between the trimmed V and J ends, which lost 5 bases and 4 bases, there was a span of 14 bases. CDR3 length equals 14 residues. CDR1 is SGHTA, CDR2 FQGTGA, per germline. This specimen comes from a study of T cell responses to AZD1222 COVID-19 vaccine. About the research overall: Pooling was applied to second doses at about 4 or about 12 weeks.

General observations from the study: Mostly white British, mostly female donors; authors suggested clonal diversity may be underestimated. Of the AZD1222 recipients, only five to seven were seropositive at baseline. Unmutated variant regions reportedly attract nearly half of all spike-specific TCRs.

The table came from immunoSEQ multiplex PCR; TCRdb's copy has only in-frame clones and leaves some out. This repertoire shows about 130,000 clones, roughly 80% found once; its top ten account for 4.1%. This TCR came from an adult in good health. The chain carries TRBV7-3 and TRBJ1-2; D is possibly TRBD1 (5 bases). This specimen consisted of peripheral blood, obtained on day 0 of AZD1222 vaccination. The CDR3: CASSPGGAGYGYTF. The CDR3 DNA sequence: TGTGCCAGCAGCCCCGGCGGGGCAGGCTATGGCTACACCTTC.